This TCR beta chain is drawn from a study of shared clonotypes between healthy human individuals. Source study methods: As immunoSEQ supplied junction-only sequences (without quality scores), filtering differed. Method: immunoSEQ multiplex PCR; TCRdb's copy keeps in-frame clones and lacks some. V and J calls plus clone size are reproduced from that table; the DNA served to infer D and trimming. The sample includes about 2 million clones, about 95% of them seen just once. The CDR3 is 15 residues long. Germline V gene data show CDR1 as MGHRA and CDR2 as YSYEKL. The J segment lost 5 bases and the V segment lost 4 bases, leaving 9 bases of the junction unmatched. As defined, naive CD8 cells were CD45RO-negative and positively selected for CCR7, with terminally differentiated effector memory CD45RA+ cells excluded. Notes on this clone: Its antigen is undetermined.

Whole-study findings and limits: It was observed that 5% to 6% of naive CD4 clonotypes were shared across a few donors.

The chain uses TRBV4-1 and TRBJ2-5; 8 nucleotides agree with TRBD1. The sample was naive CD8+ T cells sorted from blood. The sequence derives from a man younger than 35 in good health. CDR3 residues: CASSPQTGVGETQYF. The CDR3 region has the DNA TGCGCCAGCAGCCCCCAGACAGGGGTGGGGGAGACCCAGTACTTC.